The present TCR beta chain was sequenced within a study of siplizumab effects on memory and regulatory T cells. Here immunoSEQ multiplex PCR was the method, and the copy in TCRdb shows in-frame clones only, minus some. The table shows tens of thousands of clones, with about 88% occurring only once. Deletions cut 5 bases from V and 6 bases from J, with 20 bases between. Germline lookup yields CDR1 KGHSH and CDR2 LQKENI. This CDR3 contains 16 residues. Sequencing input: naive CD8+ T cells sorted from blood. The source is a human donor in good health. This chain connects TRBV18 to TRBJ2-1; D might be TRBD2 (6 bases). The CDR3 region has the DNA TGTGCCAGCTCAAGACCTGACGCTAGCGTACTCAATGAGCAGTTCTTC. Amino acid sequence: CASSRPDASVLNEQFF.